This is a list of T cell receptor beta chains from one sample in a study of molecular identifiers for immune sequencing clone quantification. TCRdb redid the calling of the PCR reads with MiXCR, one entry per CDR3 protein. Of around 480,000 distinct CDR3 sequences detected, around 25% appear once; the ten largest clones hold roughly 0.77%. The sample consisted of naive CD8+ T cells from blood, with Jurkat cell RNA spiked in. Source of these receptors: a human donor in good health. Some libraries in this study had Jurkat cell RNA spiked in. Both conserved end residues are part of each CDR3. The D gene is left open where the match is weak. Clone size is stated in some rows and not others, as once, few, many or a class when expanded.

j_call v_call clone_size d_call cdr3_aa cdr3_nt
TRBJ1-5 TRBV20-1 . . CSARNQAGRGNQPQHF TGCAGTGCTAGAAATCAGGCGGGCAGGGGCAATCAGCCCCAGCACTTT
TRBJ1-1 TRBV5-6 many . CASTPNLGGRTEAFF TGTGCCAGCACCCCGAACCTGGGGGGGCGGACTGAAGCTTTCTTT
TRBJ2-1 TRBV9 few . CASSVGGLGGNNEQFF TGTGCCAGCAGCGTAGGGGGGCTCGGAGGAAACAATGAGCAGTTCTTC
TRBJ2-1 TRBV2 . . CARYRDNNNEQFF TGTGCCAGGTACCGGGACAACAACAATGAGCAGTTCTTC
TRBJ1-6 TRBV9 . . CASSVGDSYNSPLHF TGTGCCAGCAGCGTAGGAGACTCCTATAATTCACCCCTCCACTTT
TRBJ1-2 TRBV6-5 . TRBD1 CASSYTPTGVYGYTF TGTGCCAGCAGTTACACCCCGACAGGGGTCTATGGCTACACCTTC
TRBJ1-2 TRBV5-1 . . CASSSDSLYGYTF TGCGCCAGCAGCTCGGACAGCTTATATGGCTACACCTTC
TRBJ2-7 TRBV6-2/TRBV6-3 . . CASSPGWPGYEQYF TGTGCCAGCAGTCCCGGGTGGCCTGGCTACGAGCAGTACTTC
TRBJ2-3 TRBV2 few . CASTKVVGATDTQYF TGTGCCAGCACCAAAGTCGTGGGGGCCACAGATACGCAGTATTTT
TRBJ1-5 TRBV15 few . CATSAGSTQPQHF TGTGCCACCAGCGCAGGGTCTACTCAGCCCCAGCATTTT
TRBJ1-6 TRBV7-6 . . CASSSLGGHLSSYNSPLHF TGTGCCAGCAGCTCCCTAGGGGGACACCTTAGCTCCTATAATTCACCCCTCCACTTT
TRBJ2-1 TRBV11-2 few TRBD1 CASSSDRLDRGMGEQFF TGTGCCAGCAGCTCGGATCGCCTGGACAGGGGAATGGGTGAGCAGTTCTTC
TRBJ1-1 TRBV13 many . CASSPRTGLTEAFF TGTGCCAGCAGCCCACGAACAGGGCTCACTGAAGCTTTCTTT
TRBJ2-3 TRBV12-3/TRBV12-4 many . CASSLSWVSTDTQYF TGTGCCAGCAGTTTATCCTGGGTTAGCACAGATACGCAGTATTTT
TRBJ1-1 TRBV7-9 . . CASSFIEGGGSTEAFF TGTGCCAGCAGCTTCATCGAGGGGGGGGGGTCCACTGAAGCTTTCTTT
TRBJ2-3 TRBV4-1 once TRBD2 CASSPTSVSTDTQYF TGCGCCAGCAGCCCGACTAGCGTGAGCACAGATACGCAGTATTTT
TRBJ2-2 TRBV7-9 . . CASSLVRGSGELVF TGTGCCAGCAGCTTAGTGAGGGGCTCCGGGGAGCTGGTTTTT
TRBJ2-3 TRBV28 many . CANSRAVTDTQYF TGTGCCAATAGCCGGGCCGTCACAGATACGCAGTATTTT
TRBJ1-1 TRBV6-5 . . CASSANWGAEAFF TGTGCCAGCAGTGCAAACTGGGGGGCTGAAGCTTTCTTT
TRBJ2-5 TRBV7-9 . TRBD2 CASSFSESGRGETQYF TGTGCCAGCAGCTTTTCGGAGAGCGGGAGGGGAGAGACCCAGTACTTC
TRBJ2-2 TRBV7-3 many . CASSLGLTNTGELFF TGTGCCAGCAGCTTAGGACTGACGAACACCGGGGAGCTGTTTTTT
TRBJ1-4 TRBV27 few . CASSLDGQPEKLFF TGTGCCAGTTCCCTGGATGGGCAGCCTGAAAAACTGTTTTTT
TRBJ2-7 TRBV4-1 once . CASSQKRLAPYEQYF TGCGCCAGCAGCCAAAAGCGGTTGGCGCCCTACGAGCAGTACTTC
TRBJ2-7 TRBV20-1 many . CSARGEIPSYEQYF TGCAGTGCTAGAGGGGAGATCCCCTCCTACGAGCAGTACTTC
TRBJ2-3 TRBV5-3 . TRBD2 CASSLRGSGVADTQYF TGTGCCAGCAGCTTGAGGGGTAGCGGGGTTGCAGATACGCAGTATTTT
TRBJ2-5 TRBV1 few . CTSSHVQETQYF TGCACCAGCAGCCATGTACAAGAGACCCAGTACTTC
TRBJ1-6 TRBV2 . . CASNIAPSINSPLHF TGTGCCAGCAATATCGCGCCCAGCATTAATTCACCCCTCCACTTT